A single TCR beta chain is shown here with its context. The target antigen is unknown. The record originates from a study of cytomegalovirus exposure and HLA in healthy donors. Amplification used 60 Vbeta primers and 13 Jbeta primers. Data came from immunoSEQ multiplex PCR; TCRdb stores just in-frame clones and leaves some out. The repertoire includes about 97,000 clones, 75% to 85% of them detected once, and 2.5% to 3.5% sits in the top ten. The CDR3 contains 16 residues. Per germline, CDR1 SGHTA and CDR2 FQGNSA. V lost 5 bases and J lost 0; bases outside the gene matches: 8. Study-wide points: Investigators reported 150 to 200 TCR beta chains as tied to cytomegalovirus. The productive fraction for most TCR beta V segments was about 87% or about 30% in an earlier analysis. Only CMV serostatus was available as immune exposure information. With later analysis, a missense DCLRE1C variant became linked to TCR beta V- and J-gene trimming.

V and J are TRBV7-2 and TRBJ2-7, with 9 bases fitting TRBD2. The sequenced material came from PBMCs. This receptor was identified in a male donor in good health and CMV-seropositive. Here the CDR3 reads CASSPRTSASSYEQYF. The CDR3 bases are TGTGCCAGCAGCCCCCGGACTAGCGCGAGCTCCTACGAGCAGTACTTC.